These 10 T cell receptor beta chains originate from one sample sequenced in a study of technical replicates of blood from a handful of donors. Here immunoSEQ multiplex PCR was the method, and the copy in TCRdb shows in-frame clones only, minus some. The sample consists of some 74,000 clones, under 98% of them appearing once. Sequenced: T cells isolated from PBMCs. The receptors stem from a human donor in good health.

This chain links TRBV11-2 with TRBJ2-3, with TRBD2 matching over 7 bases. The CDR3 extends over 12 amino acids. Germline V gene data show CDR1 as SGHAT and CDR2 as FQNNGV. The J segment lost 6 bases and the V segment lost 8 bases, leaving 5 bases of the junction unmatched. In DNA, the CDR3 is TGTGCCAGCGGCCGGGGAGGGGATACGCAGTATTTT. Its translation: CASGRGGDTQYF.

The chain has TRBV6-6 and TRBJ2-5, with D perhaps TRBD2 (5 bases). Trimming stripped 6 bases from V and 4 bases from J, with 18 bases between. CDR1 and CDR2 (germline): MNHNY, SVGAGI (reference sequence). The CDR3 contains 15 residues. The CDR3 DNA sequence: TGTGCCAGCAGCGGTAACACCGTTCGGGGAGAGACCCAGTACTTC. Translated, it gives CASSGNTVRGETQYF.

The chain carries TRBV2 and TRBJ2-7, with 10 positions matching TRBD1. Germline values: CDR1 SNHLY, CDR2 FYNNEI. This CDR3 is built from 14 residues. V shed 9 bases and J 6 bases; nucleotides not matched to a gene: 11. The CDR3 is CARTRQGAFSEQYF. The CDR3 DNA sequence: TGTGCCAGAACCCGACAGGGGGCGTTTAGCGAGCAGTACTTC.

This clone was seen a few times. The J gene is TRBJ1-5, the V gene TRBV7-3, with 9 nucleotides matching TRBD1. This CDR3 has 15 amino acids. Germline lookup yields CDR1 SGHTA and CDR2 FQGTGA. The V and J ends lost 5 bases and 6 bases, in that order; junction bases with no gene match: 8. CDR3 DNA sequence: TGTGCCAGCAGCCCCCGGGGACAGGGAGTTCAGCCCCAGCATTTT. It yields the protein CASSPRGQGVQPQHF.

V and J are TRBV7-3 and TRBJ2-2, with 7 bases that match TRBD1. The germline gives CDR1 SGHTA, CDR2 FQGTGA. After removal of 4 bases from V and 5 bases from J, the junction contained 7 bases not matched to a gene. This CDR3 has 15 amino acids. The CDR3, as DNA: TGTGCCAGCAGCTCAGACAGGGTGGGGACCGGGGAGCTGTTTTTT. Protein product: CASSSDRVGTGELFF.

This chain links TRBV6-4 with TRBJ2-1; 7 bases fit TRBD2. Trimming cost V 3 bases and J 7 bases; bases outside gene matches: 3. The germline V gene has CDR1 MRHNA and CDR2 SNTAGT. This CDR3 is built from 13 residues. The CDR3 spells CASSERERNEQFF. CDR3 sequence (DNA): TGTGCCAGCAGTGAGCGGGAGAGAAATGAGCAGTTCTTC.

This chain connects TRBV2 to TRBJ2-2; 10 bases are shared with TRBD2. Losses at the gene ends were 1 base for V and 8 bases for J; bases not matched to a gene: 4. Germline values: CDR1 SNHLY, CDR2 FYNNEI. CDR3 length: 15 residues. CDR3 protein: CASSEGGSGRGELFF. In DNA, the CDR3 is TGTGCCAGCAGTGAAGGCGGTAGCGGGAGGGGGGAGCTGTTTTTT.

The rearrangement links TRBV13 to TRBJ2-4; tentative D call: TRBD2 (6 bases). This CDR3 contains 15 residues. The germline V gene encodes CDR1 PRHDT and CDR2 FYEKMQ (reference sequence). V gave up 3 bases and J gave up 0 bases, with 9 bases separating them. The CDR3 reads CASSFSGRAKNIQYF. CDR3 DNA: TGTGCCAGCAGCTTTAGCGGAAGAGCCAAAAACATTCAGTACTTC.

The chain's CDR3 is CASSYYKQRNTEAFF. The DNA for the CDR3 is TGTGCCAGCAGTTACTATAAACAAAGGAACACTGAAGCTTTCTTT. The chain carries TRBV6-5 and TRBJ1-1; D not certain. The CDR3 consists of 15 residues. Germline lookup yields CDR1 MNHEY and CDR2 SVGAGI. Deletions cut 1 base from V and 1 base from J, with 10 bases between.

The CDR3 region is CASSVGYATDTQYF. The CDR3 DNA is TGTGCCAGCAGCGTAGGCTATGCGACAGATACGCAGTATTTT. V usage is TRBV9 and J usage is TRBJ2-3; D uncertain. The CDR3 consists of 14 residues. Trimming pared 0 bases from V and 3 bases from J, leaving 8 bases between. CDR1 is SGDLS, CDR2 YYNGEE, per germline.